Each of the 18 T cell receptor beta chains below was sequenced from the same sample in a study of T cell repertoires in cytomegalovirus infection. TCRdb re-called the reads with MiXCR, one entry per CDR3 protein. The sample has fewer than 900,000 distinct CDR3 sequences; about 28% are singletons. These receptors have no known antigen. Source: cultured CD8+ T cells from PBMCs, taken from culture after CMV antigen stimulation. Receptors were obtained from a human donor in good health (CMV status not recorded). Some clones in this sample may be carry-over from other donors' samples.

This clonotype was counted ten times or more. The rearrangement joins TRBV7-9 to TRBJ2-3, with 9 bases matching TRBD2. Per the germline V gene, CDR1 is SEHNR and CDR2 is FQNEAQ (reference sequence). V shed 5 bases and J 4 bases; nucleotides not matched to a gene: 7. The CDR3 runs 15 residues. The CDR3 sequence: CASSTGTSFPDTQYF. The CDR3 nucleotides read TGTGCCAGCAGCACGGGGACTAGCTTCCCAGATACGCAGTATTTT.

CDR3 sequence: CASSYSGTGHTGELFF. The CDR3 DNA sequence: TGTGCCAGCAGTTACTCTGGGACAGGGCACACCGGGGAGCTGTTTTTT. This sequence joins TRBV6-5 and TRBJ2-2; 9 positions agree with TRBD1. There are 16 residues in the CDR3. CDR1 is MNHEY, CDR2 SVGAGI, per germline. J gave up 3 bases and V 0 bases, and 2 bases lay outside the gene matches.

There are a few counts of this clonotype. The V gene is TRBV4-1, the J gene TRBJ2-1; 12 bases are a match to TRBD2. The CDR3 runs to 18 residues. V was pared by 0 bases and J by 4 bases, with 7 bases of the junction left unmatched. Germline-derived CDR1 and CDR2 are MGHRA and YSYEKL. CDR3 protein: CASSQESGLAGSYNEQFF. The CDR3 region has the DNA TGCGCCAGCAGCCAAGAATCCGGACTAGCGGGGTCTTACAATGAGCAGTTCTTC.

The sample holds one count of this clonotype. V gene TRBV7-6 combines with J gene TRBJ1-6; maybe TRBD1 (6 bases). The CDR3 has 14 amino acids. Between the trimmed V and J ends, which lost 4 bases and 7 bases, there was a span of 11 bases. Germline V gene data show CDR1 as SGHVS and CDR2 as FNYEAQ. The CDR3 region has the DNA TGTGCCAGCAGCTCACAGGGCTCCAATTCACCCCTCCACTTT. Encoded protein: CASSSQGSNSPLHF.

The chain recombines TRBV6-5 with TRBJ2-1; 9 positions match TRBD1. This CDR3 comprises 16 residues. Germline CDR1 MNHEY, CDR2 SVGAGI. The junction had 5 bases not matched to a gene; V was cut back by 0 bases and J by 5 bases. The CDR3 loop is CASSYSRQGVDNEQFF. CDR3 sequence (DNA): TGTGCCAGCAGTTACTCGAGACAGGGGGTAGACAATGAGCAGTTCTTC.

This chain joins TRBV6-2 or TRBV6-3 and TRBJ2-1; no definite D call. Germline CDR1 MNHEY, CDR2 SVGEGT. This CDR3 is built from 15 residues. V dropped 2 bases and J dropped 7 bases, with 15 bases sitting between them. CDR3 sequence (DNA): TGTGCCAGCAGTTACGATACCCTTCTAGGGAATGAGCAGTTCTTC. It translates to CASSYDTLLGNEQFF.

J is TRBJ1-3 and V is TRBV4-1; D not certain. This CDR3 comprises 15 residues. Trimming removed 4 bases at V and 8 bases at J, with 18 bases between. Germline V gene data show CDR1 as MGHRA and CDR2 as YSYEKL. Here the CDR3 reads CASSPLGITRDTIYF. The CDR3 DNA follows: TGCGCCAGCAGCCCGCTGGGGATAACCCGGGACACCATATATTTT.

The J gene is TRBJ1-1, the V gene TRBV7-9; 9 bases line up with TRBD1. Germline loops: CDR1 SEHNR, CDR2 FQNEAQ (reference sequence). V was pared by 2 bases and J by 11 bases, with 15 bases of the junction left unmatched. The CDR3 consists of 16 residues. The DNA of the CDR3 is TGTGCCAGCAGCTTACCAACCCTCAGACAGGGGGTGGACGCTTTCTTT. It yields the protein CASSLPTLRQGVDAFF.

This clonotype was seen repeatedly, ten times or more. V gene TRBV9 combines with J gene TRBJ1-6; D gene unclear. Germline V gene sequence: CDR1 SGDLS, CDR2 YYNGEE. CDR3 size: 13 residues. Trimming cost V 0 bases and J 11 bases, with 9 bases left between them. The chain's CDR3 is CASSVGSPAPLHF. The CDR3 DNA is TGTGCCAGCAGCGTAGGCAGCCCGGCACCCCTCCACTTT.

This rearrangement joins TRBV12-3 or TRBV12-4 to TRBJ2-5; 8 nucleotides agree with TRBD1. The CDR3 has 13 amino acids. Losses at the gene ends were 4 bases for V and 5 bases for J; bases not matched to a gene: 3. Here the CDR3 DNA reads TGTGCCAGCAGTTGGACAGGGTGGGAGACCCAGTACTTC. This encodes CASSWTGWETQYF.

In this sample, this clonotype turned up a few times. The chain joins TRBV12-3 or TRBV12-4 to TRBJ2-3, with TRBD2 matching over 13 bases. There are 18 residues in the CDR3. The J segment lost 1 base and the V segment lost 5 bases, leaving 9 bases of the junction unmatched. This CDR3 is CASSPRHGTSGGTDTQYF. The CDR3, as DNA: TGTGCCAGCAGTCCCAGGCACGGGACTAGCGGGGGCACAGATACGCAGTATTTT.

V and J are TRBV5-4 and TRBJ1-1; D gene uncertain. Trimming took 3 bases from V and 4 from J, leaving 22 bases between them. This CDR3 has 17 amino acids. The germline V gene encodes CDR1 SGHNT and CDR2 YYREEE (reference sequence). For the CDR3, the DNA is TGTGCCAGCAGCTCGGGTGGGTCCCCGGTCGCGGTCACTGAAGCTTTCTTT. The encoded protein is CASSSGGSPVAVTEAFF.

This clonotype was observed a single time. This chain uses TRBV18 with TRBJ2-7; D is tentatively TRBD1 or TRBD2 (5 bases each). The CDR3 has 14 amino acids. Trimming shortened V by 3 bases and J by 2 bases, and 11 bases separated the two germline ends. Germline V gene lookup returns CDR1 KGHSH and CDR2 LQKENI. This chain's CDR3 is CASSPRRDPYEQYF. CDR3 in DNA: TGTGCCAGCTCACCGCGACGGGACCCCTACGAGCAGTACTTC.

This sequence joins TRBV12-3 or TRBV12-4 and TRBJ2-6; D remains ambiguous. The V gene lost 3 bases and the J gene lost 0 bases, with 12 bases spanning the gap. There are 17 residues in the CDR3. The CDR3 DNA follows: TGTGCCAGCAGTTTTCAGACGGCGAGCTCTGGGGCCAACGTCCTGACTTTC. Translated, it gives CASSFQTASSGANVLTF.

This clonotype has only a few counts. DNA of the CDR3: TGTGCCAGCAGGACGGGCCCGCACACTGAAGCTTTCTTT. This gives the protein CASRTGPHTEAFF. The V call is TRBV6-2 or TRBV6-3, the J call TRBJ1-1; D is unclear. CDR3 length: 13 residues. From germline, CDR1 is MNHEY and CDR2 SVGEGT. Trimming removed 6 bases from V and 3 bases from J, with 11 bases in between.

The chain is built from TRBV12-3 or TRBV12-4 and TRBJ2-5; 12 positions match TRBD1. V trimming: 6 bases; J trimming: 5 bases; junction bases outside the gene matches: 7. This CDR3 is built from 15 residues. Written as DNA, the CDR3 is TGTGCCAGCAGCCACTACGGGACAGGGGGCGAGACCCAGTACTTC. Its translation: CASSHYGTGGETQYF.

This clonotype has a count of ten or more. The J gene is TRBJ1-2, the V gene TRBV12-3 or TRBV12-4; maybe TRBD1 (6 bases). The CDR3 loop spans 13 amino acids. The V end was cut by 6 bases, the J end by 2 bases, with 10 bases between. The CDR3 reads CASSPGANYGYTF. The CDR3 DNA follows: TGTGCCAGCAGCCCAGGGGCGAACTATGGCTACACCTTC.

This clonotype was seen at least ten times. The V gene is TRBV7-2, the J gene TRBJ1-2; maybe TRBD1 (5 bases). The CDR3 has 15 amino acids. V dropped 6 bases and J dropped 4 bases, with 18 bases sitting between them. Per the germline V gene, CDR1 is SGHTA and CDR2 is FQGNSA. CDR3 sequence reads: CASSLQVPPPYGYTF. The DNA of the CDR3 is TGTGCCAGCAGTTTACAGGTCCCCCCGCCCTATGGCTACACCTTC.